Shown below are 12 T cell receptor beta chains from a single sample sequenced in a study of identical twins. TCRdb itself ran the 5' RACE reads through MiXCR, one entry per CDR3 protein. The top ten hold more than 2% of the sample, which has 250,000 to 350,000 distinct CDR3 sequences, about 8.3% seen once. These same data were also listed under a study on yellow fever vaccine responses in identical twins.

Sequenced input: memory (CD45RO+) T cells sorted from blood. Receptors were obtained from a woman younger than 30 in good health.

As regards this clonotype: One junction end does not reproduce the germline sequence, and a read error may be involved. J is TRBJ2-3 and V is TRBV12-3 or TRBV12-4; D remains unclear. The CDR3 length is 14 residues. CDR3 residues: CVSSLSDSTDTQYF. In DNA form, the CDR3 reads TGTGTCAGCAGCCTCTCGGACAGCACAGATACGCAGTATTTT.

The chain uses TRBV28 and TRBJ2-7; possibly TRBD1 or TRBD2 for D (6 bases each). Per the germline V gene, CDR1 is MDHEN and CDR2 is SYDVKM. V lost 6 bases, J lost 0 bases, and 15 bases lay in between. This CDR3 contains 15 residues. CDR3 sequence: CASRGGGGSSYEQYV. In nucleotides, the CDR3 is TGTGCCAGCAGGGGGGGCGGAGGGAGCTCCTACGAGCAGTACGTC.

This clonotype showed up many times. The rearrangement uses TRBV29-1 and TRBJ1-1; D not certain. This CDR3 spans 14 amino acids. V lost 5 bases and J lost 1, with 14 bases in between. Germline CDR1 and CDR2: SQVTM and ANQGSEA. CDR3 sequence: CSVYSAGGNTEAFF. The CDR3 region has the DNA TGCAGCGTTTATTCCGCAGGAGGGAACACTGAAGCTTTCTTT.

This clonotype has just a few counts. The rearrangement links TRBV3-1 to TRBJ1-1; 8 positions match TRBD1. The CDR3 totals 15 residues. V was clipped by 7 bases and J by 5 bases; unmatched bases: 12. Germline loops: CDR1 LGHDT, CDR2 YNNKEL (reference sequence). CDR3 region: CASNRNGQGVTEAFF. CDR3 nucleotide sequence: TGTGCCAGCAACAGAAATGGACAGGGCGTTACTGAAGCTTTCTTT.

The chain links TRBV28 to TRBJ2-2; D is perhaps TRBD1 (6 bases). Germline-derived CDR1 and CDR2 are MDHEN and SYDVKM. The CDR3 is made up of 15 amino acids. Deletions cut 2 bases from V and 5 bases from J, with 12 bases between. CDR3 DNA: TGTGCCAGCAGTTTACCACAGGGTTGGACCGGGGAGCTGTTTTTT. Amino acids: CASSLPQGWTGELFF.

Comment on this clonotype: A much more abundant neighbour one base away suggests this may be a read error. The gene calls are TRBV5-1 and TRBJ2-1, with 9 bases matching TRBD1. There are 15 residues in the CDR3. CDR1 is SGHRS, CDR2 YFSETQ, per germline. The CDR3 is CASSTGTGNYKEQFF. The CDR3 DNA reads as TGCGCCAGCAGCACGGGGACAGGGAACTACAAGGAGCAGTTCTTC.

This clonotype was seen ten or more times. This chain connects TRBV20-1 to TRBJ2-7, with 10 bases identical to TRBD2. V lost 3 bases to trimming and J lost 0 bases; unmatched junction nucleotides: 2. CDR1 and CDR2 from the germline V gene are DFQATT and SNEGSKA (reference sequence). The CDR3 covers 14 residues. CDR3 amino acids: CSARGLANSYEQYF. Written as DNA, the CDR3 is TGCAGTGCTAGGGGACTAGCGAACTCCTACGAGCAGTACTTC.

This clonotype showed up many times. This chain joins TRBV20-1 and TRBJ2-2; D may be TRBD1 (5 bases). CDR1 DFQATT and CDR2 SNEGSKA come from the germline V gene (reference sequence). The CDR3 loop spans 16 amino acids. Trimming cost V 3 bases and J 7 bases, with 21 bases left between them. CDR3 nucleotide sequence: TGCAGTGCTAGGGGGCCTGGGGATTCGGTGGTCGGGGAGCTGTTTTTT. Residues: CSARGPGDSVVGELFF.

Ten or more counts support this clonotype. The chain carries TRBV10-3 and TRBJ1-1; D might be TRBD1 (6 bases). Germline loops: CDR1 ENHRY, CDR2 SYGVKD. There are 14 residues in the CDR3. V was shortened by 2 bases and J by 6 bases, with 13 bases between the two germline ends. The CDR3 DNA reads as TGTGCCATCAGTGAGATACAGGGCCCCTCTGAAGCTTTCTTT. Its protein product is CAISEIQGPSEAFF.

This sequence joins TRBV20-1 and TRBJ2-5; tentative D call: TRBD1 (5 bases). V gave up 1 base and J gave up 1 base, with 19 bases separating them. The germline CDR1 and CDR2 sequences are DFQATT and SNEGSKA (reference sequence). The CDR3 totals 17 residues. The CDR3 DNA is TGCAGTGCTAGAGTTTATGGGGCCGACAGCGTCCAAGAGACCCAGTACTTC. Protein: CSARVYGADSVQETQYF.

This clonotype was seen more than once but under ten times. The genes are TRBV12-3 or TRBV12-4 and TRBJ2-7; D may be TRBD1 (5 bases). This CDR3 is 17 amino acids long. V was shortened by 1 base and J by 1 base, with 17 bases between the two germline ends. CDR3 in amino acids: CASSLGTKGERSYEQYV. The CDR3 region has the DNA TGTGCCAGCAGTTTAGGTACAAAAGGGGAACGGTCCTACGAGCAGTACGTC.

This clonotype was seen many times. The rearrangement links TRBV24-1 to TRBJ2-2; 8 nucleotides align to TRBD1. This CDR3 spans 18 amino acids. The germline gives CDR1 KGHDR, CDR2 SFDVKD. V was pared by 0 bases and J by 0 bases, with 5 bases of the junction left unmatched. The CDR3 is CATSDLRDRYSNTGELFF. The CDR3 nucleotides read TGTGCCACCAGTGATTTGAGGGACAGGTACTCGAACACCGGGGAGCTGTTTTTT.